This T cell receptor beta chain was captured in a study of neoadjuvant nivolumab and ipilimumab in lung cancer. Points from the study as a whole: From pretherapy to surgery, tumor richness and clonality rose with dual therapy. Pretherapy blood TCR richness correlated positively with resected tumor richness.

As regards this clone: Its antigen is unknown.

Here immunoSEQ multiplex PCR was the method, and the copy in TCRdb shows in-frame clones only, minus some. This sample has some 9,300 clones, with 84% found just once. Trimming pared 0 bases from V and 5 bases from J, leaving 12 bases between. The CDR3 loop spans 15 amino acids. Germline V gives CDR1 KGHSH, CDR2 LQKENI. This receptor was obtained from an adult with non-small cell lung cancer. This chain uses TRBV18 with TRBJ2-3, with D possibly TRBD2 on 6 matching bases. The specimen was tumor tissue, collected after neoadjuvant nivolumab, alone or with ipilimumab, at or shortly before surgery. The CDR3 protein is CASSPPRPGGDTQYF. The CDR3 DNA follows: TGTGCCAGCTCACCACCCAGGCCCGGGGGAGATACGCAGTATTTT.